This T cell receptor beta chain was obtained from a study of blood T cells in healthy people across ages (dated by TCRdb to between 2014 and 2017). With respect to the entire study: In model experiments, roughly one uniquely barcoded TCR beta cDNA molecule per two T cells was captured by template switching. To avoid experimental bias, donors of different ages were spread randomly across the sequencing lanes. For two donors (one aged 18 to 29 and one aged 80 or older), the study analyzed two additional independent replicas of 1 million unique cDNA reads from the same blood draw. The donors were divided into four age groups: young (average approximately 17 years), middle-aged (about 41), aged (approximately 62) and long-lived (roughly 82). To track age-related changes in TCR beta repertoire diversity, the study relied on deep sequencing normalized with unique cDNA molecular identifiers. General findings and caveats noted by the study authors: Total diversity estimates from one million sequenced T cells were considered lower bounds and underestimates. Observed TCR beta diversity correlated strongly with the percentage of naive T cells measured by flow cytometry. Observed TCR beta diversity per million T cells fell roughly linearly with age, and a significant reduction was already apparent by age around 40. Donor CMV infection status was unknown, potentially confounding age-related changes in expanded clonotypes. Compared with the aged group, more naive CD4+ T cells, fewer expanded clones and increased TCR diversity were shown by the long-lived group, suggesting age selection. Conclusive comparison of naive and antigen-experienced compartments was prevented by the profiling of bulk unsorted PBMCs.

To note about this clonotype: Its specific antigen is unknown. The record has no base qualities; no much larger clone is one base away.

Systemically healthy Caucasian individuals from Russia, approximately 39 in total and aged about 6 to 100 years, were included as donors. Approximately 9.3 milliliters of peripheral blood were drawn from each donor into EDTA-treated Vacutainer tubes. Ficoll-Paque density-gradient centrifugation was used to isolate PBMCs, with at least 6 million obtained per sample. Trizol reagent was used to extract total RNA from the PBMCs, yielding at least 6 micrograms per sample. For every donor, flow cytometry on a PBMC aliquot measured the percentage of naive CD45RAhigh/CD27high T cells. Library preparation was by 5' RACE. The sample was run on an Illumina HiSeq 2500. A second PCR of roughly 7 to 11 cycles was performed with a sample-barcoded 5' primer and a J-beta primer mix. A unique molecular identifier was introduced onto each TCR beta cDNA molecule by a template-switch 5' adaptor carrying 12 random nucleotides. Each sample yielded at least 2.5 million CDR3-containing paired-end reads. First-strand cDNA was synthesized from all RNA with the Mint cDNA synthesis kit, primed by a TRBC-specific oligonucleotide. Following uracil-DNA glycosylase treatment, a first 18-cycle PCR with universal primers M1SS and BC2_uni_R was performed on all cDNA. Processing in the source paper ran as follows. Each sample was normalized by randomly selecting 1 million high-quality reads, each carrying a distinct molecular identifier. Instead of being binned into consensus sequences, reads that shared molecular identifiers were thrown out. CDR3 identification, clonotype clustering and error correction used MiTCR with a Q25 quality threshold and the strictest error-elimination algorithm. A nonparametric unseen species model with Euler transformation was used to estimate a lower bound on total TCR beta diversity. The raw public reads went through TCRdb reprocessing: fastp at Q25, MiXCR clone calling, in-frame beta chains kept. Each entry merges the rows of one CDR3 protein and shows their most common DNA and genes. V and J calls and clone size were set by TCRdb, not the authors. The sample table holds around 800,000 distinct CDR3 sequences, of which about 62% were seen once. Clones ranked in the top ten supply 28% of the sample.

From the germline V gene, CDR1 is LGHNA and CDR2 is YNFKEQ. Germline trimming: 1 base from V, 1 base from J; junction bases outside gene matches: 5. There are 16 amino acids in the CDR3, from cysteine to phenylalanine inclusive. Just the 48-base CDR3 DNA is kept, in frame starting at base 1. This receptor was identified in a man between 25 and 39 years old in good health. The chain links TRBV4-2 with TRBJ2-3; TRBD2 aligns with 7 central bases. The sample taken for sequencing was blood. The CDR3 region has the sequence CASSQVLSGGTDTQYF. The DNA sequence is TGTGCCAGCAGCCAAGTCTTAAGCGGGGGCACAGATACGCAGTATTTT.